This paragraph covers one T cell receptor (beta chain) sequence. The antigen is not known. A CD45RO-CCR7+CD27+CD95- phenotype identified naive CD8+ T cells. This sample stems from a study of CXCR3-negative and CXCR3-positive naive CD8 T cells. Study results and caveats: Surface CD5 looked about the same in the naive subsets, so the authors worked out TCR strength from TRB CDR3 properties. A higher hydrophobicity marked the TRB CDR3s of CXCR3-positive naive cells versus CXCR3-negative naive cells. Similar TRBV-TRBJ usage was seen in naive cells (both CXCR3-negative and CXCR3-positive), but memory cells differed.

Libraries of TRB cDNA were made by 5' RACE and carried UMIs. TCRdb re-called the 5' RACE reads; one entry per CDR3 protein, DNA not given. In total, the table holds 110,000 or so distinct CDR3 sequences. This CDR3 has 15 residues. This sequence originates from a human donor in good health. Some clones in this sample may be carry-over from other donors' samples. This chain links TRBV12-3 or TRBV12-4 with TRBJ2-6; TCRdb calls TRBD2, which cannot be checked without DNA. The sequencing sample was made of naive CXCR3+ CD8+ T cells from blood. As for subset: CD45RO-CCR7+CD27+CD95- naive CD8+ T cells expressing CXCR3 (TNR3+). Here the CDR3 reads CASSTALSGANVLTF.